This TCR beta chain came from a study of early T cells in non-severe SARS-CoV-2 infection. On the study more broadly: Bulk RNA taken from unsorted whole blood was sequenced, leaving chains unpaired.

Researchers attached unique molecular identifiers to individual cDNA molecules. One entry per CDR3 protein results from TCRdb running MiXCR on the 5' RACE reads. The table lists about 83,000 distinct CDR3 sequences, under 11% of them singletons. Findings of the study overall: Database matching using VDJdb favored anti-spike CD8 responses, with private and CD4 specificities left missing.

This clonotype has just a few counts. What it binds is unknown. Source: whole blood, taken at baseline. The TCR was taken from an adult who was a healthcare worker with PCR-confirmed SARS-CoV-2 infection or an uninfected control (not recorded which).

The CDR3 spells CASSFGQGAREQYF. The CDR3 DNA reads TGTGCCAGCAGTTTCGGACAGGGGGCGAGGGAGCAGTACTTC. The chain links TRBV27 to TRBJ2-7; 11 bases line up with TRBD1. This CDR3 is 14 amino acids long. V lost 3 bases and J lost 7; bases outside the gene matches: 5. Germline CDR1 and CDR2: MNHEY and SMNVEV (reference sequence).